This TCR beta chain was recovered during a study of blood T cell repertoires in COVID-19. Study in general: Donors in the United States, Italy and Spain gave samples during acute or convalescent COVID-19.

In the original workflow: Using reference gene primer amplification, nucleated cell counts were estimated. Repertoires were generated with immunoSEQ multiplex PCR, while TCRdb's copy carries only in-frame clones and drops some. Clonal size and the V and J genes are those of that table, whereas D and trimming came from the DNA. The table shows about 270,000 clones, with approximately 86% occurring only once. CDR1 and CDR2 from the germline V gene are MNHNY and SVGAGI (reference sequence). The V end was cut by 5 bases, the J end by 3 bases, with 7 bases between. CDR3 length: 13 residues. Sample: peripheral blood. This sequence joins TRBV6-6 and TRBJ2-2; D remains unclear. This TCR was sampled from a man aged 40-55 years with active or convalescent COVID-19. CDR3 loop: CASSPTYTGELFF. CDR3 nucleotides: TGTGCCAGCAGTCCTACTTACACCGGGGAGCTGTTTTTT.